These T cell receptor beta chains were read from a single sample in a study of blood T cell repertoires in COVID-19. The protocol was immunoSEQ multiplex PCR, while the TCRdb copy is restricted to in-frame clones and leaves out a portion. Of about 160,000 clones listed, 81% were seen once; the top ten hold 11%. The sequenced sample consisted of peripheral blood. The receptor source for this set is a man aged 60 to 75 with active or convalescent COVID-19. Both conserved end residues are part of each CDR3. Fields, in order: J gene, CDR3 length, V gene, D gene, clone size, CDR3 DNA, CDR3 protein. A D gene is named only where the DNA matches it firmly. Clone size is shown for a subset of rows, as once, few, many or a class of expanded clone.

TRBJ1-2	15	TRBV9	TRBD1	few	TGTGCCAGCAGCGTAGATGGGACAGGAAACTATGGCTACACCTTC	CASSVDGTGNYGYTF
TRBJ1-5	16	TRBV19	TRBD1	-	TGTGCCAGTAGTATGGGCGCAGGGGGAAGCAATCAGCCCCAGCATTTT	CASSMGAGGSNQPQHF
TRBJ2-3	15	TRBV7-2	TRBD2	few	TGTGCCAGCAGCCTTTCTAGCGGTAGTAAAGATACGCAGTATTTT	CASSLSSGSKDTQYF
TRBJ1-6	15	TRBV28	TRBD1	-	TGTGCCAGCAGTTCGTTCACAGGGGGTAATTCACCCCTCCACTTT	CASSSFTGGNSPLHF
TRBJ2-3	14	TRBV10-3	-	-	TGTGCCATCAGTGAGCTCGGACACACAGATACGCAGTATTTT	CAISELGHTDTQYF
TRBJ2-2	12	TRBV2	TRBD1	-	TGTGCCAGCAGGGCTATAGGGGGCGGGCTGTTTTTT	CASRAIGGGLFF
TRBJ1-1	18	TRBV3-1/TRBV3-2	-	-	TGTGCCAGCAGCCAAGAAGCGGGGGCTCCTCGGAAAAACACTGAAGCTTTCTTT	CASSQEAGAPRKNTEAFF
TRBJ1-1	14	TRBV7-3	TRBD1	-	TGTGCCAGCAGCCCGGGACAGTCCGCTACTGAAGCTTTCTTT	CASSPGQSATEAFF
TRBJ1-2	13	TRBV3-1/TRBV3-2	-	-	TGTGCCAGCAGCCAAGAAGCGGGGGGTGGCTACACCTTC	CASSQEAGGGYTF
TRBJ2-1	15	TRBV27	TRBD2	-	TGTGCCAGAACTAGCGGGGCTAGCTCCTACAATGAGCAGTTCTTC	CARTSGASSYNEQFF
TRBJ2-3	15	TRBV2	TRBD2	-	TGTGCCAGCAGTGCAGGAGCGGGGAGGAGCGATACGCAGTATTTT	CASSAGAGRSDTQYF
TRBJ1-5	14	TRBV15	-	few	TGTGCCACCAGCAGAGAAGGGGTCAGTCAGCCCCAGCATTTT	CATSREGVSQPQHF
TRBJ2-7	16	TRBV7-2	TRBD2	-	TGTGCCAGCAGCTTAGGGGGACTAGCGGGATTGTACGAGCAGTACTTC	CASSLGGLAGLYEQYF
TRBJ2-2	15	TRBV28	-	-	TGTGCCAGCAGCCCGGACAGCAGGGTCTCCGGGGAGCTGTTTTTT	CASSPDSRVSGELFF
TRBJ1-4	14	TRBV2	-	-	TGTGCCAGTAAGACAGTGTCAACTAATGAAAAACTGTTTTTT	CASKTVSTNEKLFF
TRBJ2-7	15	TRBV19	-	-	TGTGCCAGTAGTATCGTCAGCGGGCGAACCTACGAGCAGTACTTC	CASSIVSGRTYEQYF
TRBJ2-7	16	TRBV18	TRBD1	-	TGTGCCAGCTCAAGCTCCCCGGGACAGGGTTCACTCGAGCAGTACTTC	CASSSSPGQGSLEQYF
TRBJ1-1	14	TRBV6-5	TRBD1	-	TGTGCCAGCAGCGGACAGGGGTGGAACACTGAAGCTTTCTTT	CASSGQGWNTEAFF
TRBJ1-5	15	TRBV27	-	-	TGTGCCAGCAGTTTCCAGACAGGCGCCAATCAGCCCCAGCATTTT	CASSFQTGANQPQHF
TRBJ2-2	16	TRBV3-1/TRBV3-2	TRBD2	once	TGTGCCAGCAGCCAAGGTAGCGGGGGGGCCCTCGGGGAGCTGTTTTTT	CASSQGSGGALGELFF
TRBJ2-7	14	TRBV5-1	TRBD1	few	TGCGCCAGCAGCTTGACAGGGGGCAACTACGAGCAGTACTTC	CASSLTGGNYEQYF
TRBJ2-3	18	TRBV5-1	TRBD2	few	TGCGCCAGCAGCTTGGAAGGACTAGCGGGAGTTCGAGGAGATACGCAGTATTTT	CASSLEGLAGVRGDTQYF
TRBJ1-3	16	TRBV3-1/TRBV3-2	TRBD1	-	TGTGCCAGCAGCACCTCTTGGACAGGGGGATCTCTCACCATATATTTT	CASSTSWTGGSLTIYF
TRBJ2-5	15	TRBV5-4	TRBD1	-	TGTGCCAGCAGCGGGGGACAGGGGGCGAGTGAGACCCAGTACTTC	CASSGGQGASETQYF
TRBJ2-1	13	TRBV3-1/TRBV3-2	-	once	TGTGCCAGCAGCCCATTAGCGGACAATGAGCAGTTCTTC	CASSPLADNEQFF
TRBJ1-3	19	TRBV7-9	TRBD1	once	TGTGCCAGCAGCTCCTCAGGGGGCTCCCGACTCCGCTCTGGAAACACCATATATTTT	CASSSSGGSRLRSGNTIYF
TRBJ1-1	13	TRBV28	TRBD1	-	TGTGCCAGCAGTCGGACAGGGAACTATGAAGCTTTCTTT	CASSRTGNYEAFF
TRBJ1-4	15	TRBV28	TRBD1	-	TGTGCCAGCAGTTTGAGGGGGACAGGGAGCGAAAAACTGTTTTTT	CASSLRGTGSEKLFF
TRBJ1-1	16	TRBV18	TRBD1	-	TGTGCCAGCTCACCCCCACAGGGGGGGTCAGGGGGCGAGTCTTTCTTT	CASSPPQGGSGGESFF
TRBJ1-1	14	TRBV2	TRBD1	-	TGTGCCAGCAGTGAAGGACCCGGGACAGGGGACGCTTTCTTT	CASSEGPGTGDAFF
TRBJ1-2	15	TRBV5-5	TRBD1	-	TGTGCCAGCAGCGAGGAAGGACAGGGAATCTATGGCTACACCTTC	CASSEEGQGIYGYTF
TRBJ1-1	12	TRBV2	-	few	TGTGCCAGCAGCCGTGAAGGGGCGGAAGCTTTCTTT	CASSREGAEAFF
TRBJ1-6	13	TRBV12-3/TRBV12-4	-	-	TGTGCCAGCAGCGCCGGGGATAATTCACCCCTCCACTTT	CASSAGDNSPLHF
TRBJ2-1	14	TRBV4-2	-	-	TGTGCCAGCAGCCTTCGAGCAGCCGGGAATGAGCAGTTCTTC	CASSLRAAGNEQFF
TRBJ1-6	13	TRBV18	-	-	TGTGCCGGCTCACCCCTTTCCGATTCACCCCTCCACTTT	CAGSPLSDSPLHF
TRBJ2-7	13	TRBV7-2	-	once	TGTGCCAGCAGCTTACCGCGGGCCTACGAGCAGTACTTC	CASSLPRAYEQYF
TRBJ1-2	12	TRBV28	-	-	TGTGCCAGCAGTTCGGGGTCGAGCGGCTACACCTTC	CASSSGSSGYTF